A selection of T cell receptor beta chains follows, all from one sample in a study of OX40 agonist ivuxolimab in advanced cancers. This table comes from immunoSEQ multiplex PCR, and its TCRdb copy is limited to in-frame clones, with some not included. The sample yields about 35,000 clones, over 80% seen once. This specimen consisted of CD4+ or CD8+ T cells sorted from blood, obtained in a trial of the OX40 agonist ivuxolimab. These receptors came from an adult with an advanced solid tumor such as melanoma, head and neck, liver or kidney cancer. Both conserved end residues are part of each CDR3. A D gene is named only where the DNA matches it firmly. Clone size is not always given. Where it is, it says once, few, many or a class for expanded clones.

clone_size j_call v_call d_call cdr3_nt cdr3_aa
. TRBJ2-5 TRBV6-1 . TGTGCCAGCAGGGCCACACAAGAGACCCAGTACTTC CASRATQETQYF
once TRBJ2-7 TRBV27 . TGTGCCAGCAGTAGTGACAGTGGGTCCTACGAGCAGTACTTC CASSSDSGSYEQYF
. TRBJ2-1 TRBV5-1 . TGCGCCAGCAGCTTGGATAGGGGGAGCTCCTACAATGAGCAGTTCTTC CASSLDRGSSYNEQFF
. TRBJ2-2 TRBV19 . TGTGCCAGTAGTAGCACGGGTGCCGGGGAGCTGTTTTTT CASSSTGAGELFF
. TRBJ2-2 TRBV13 TRBD2 TGTGCCAGCAGCTTAGAGGTAGCGGGAGACCCCGGGGAGCTGTTTTTT CASSLEVAGDPGELFF
. TRBJ2-2 TRBV28 TRBD1 TGTGCCAGCCTTCGGTACAGGGGAAGCGGCGGGGAGCTGTTTTTT CASLRYRGSGGELFF
. TRBJ1-6 TRBV2 . TGTGCCAGCAGTGTAAGGGCGGGGGAGAATTCACCCCTCCACTTT CASSVRAGENSPLHF
. TRBJ1-6 TRBV19 . TGTGCCAGTAGCCAGGAGAGCTCCTATAATTCACCCCTCCACTTT CASSQESSYNSPLHF
. TRBJ1-5 TRBV30 . TGTGCCTGGGGGCTCCCGTATAGCAATCAGCCCCAGCATTTT CAWGLPYSNQPQHF
. TRBJ2-2 TRBV14 TRBD1 TGTGCCAGCAGCTACGACAGGGGCGCGGTCCCCGGGGAGCTGTTTTTT CASSYDRGAVPGELFF
. TRBJ1-2 TRBV6-6 TRBD1 TGTGCCAGCGCAGGACAGGGAATCTATGGCTACACCTTC CASAGQGIYGYTF
. TRBJ2-2 TRBV29-1 . TGCAGCGTTACCACAGGTACCGGGGAGCTGTTTTTT CSVTTGTGELFF
. TRBJ2-3 TRBV19 . TGTGCCAGTACCTGGGCGGGACGAGCTGGAGATACGCAGTATTTT CASTWAGRAGDTQYF
. TRBJ2-7 TRBV2 . TGTGCCAGCAGTGAGGTCTACGAGCAGTACTTC CASSEVYEQYF
once TRBJ2-7 TRBV6-4 . TGTGCCAGCAGTGACTCTCCATTCTCCTACGAGCAGTACTTC CASSDSPFSYEQYF
. TRBJ1-2 TRBV7-9 . TGTGCCAGCAGGCCCGCTCGACAGGTTCGCTACACCTTC CASRPARQVRYTF
once TRBJ2-2 TRBV7-8 . TGTGCCAGCAGCTTATTGGCACACGACAGCAGGGCGGGAAACACCGGGGAGCTGTTTTTT CASSLLAHDSRAGNTGELFF
. TRBJ1-1 TRBV29-1 . TGCAGCGTTGCTACGAACACTGAAGCTTTCTTT CSVATNTEAFF
. TRBJ2-1 TRBV19 . TGTGCCAGTAGTATAGGCTCTGACGGATTCTTC CASSIGSDGFF
. TRBJ2-1 TRBV2 TRBD2 TGTGCCAGCAGTCTGACCGGGGGGTCCTACAATGAGCAGTTCTTC CASSLTGGSYNEQFF
. TRBJ2-5 TRBV6-1 . TGTGCCAGCAGTGAGAACTCCGAGGTCGAGACCCAGTACTTC CASSENSEVETQYF
. TRBJ2-2 TRBV5-1 . TGCGCCAGCAGCTTGTCCCAAACAGGCATGAACACCGGGGAGCTGTTTTTT CASSLSQTGMNTGELFF
. TRBJ2-3 TRBV5-4 TRBD2 TGTGCCAGCAGCTCACTAGCGGGAGAGGCGGATACGCAGTATTTT CASSSLAGEADTQYF
. TRBJ2-6 TRBV4-2 . TGTGCCAGCAGCCAAGGGACAGAGTTAGTCCCTGGGGCCAACGTCCTGACTTTC CASSQGTELVPGANVLTF
. TRBJ2-1 TRBV4-1 . TGCGCCAGCAGCCAAGAGGGTGGTAAATGGATGGCCAATGAGCAGTTCTTC CASSQEGGKWMANEQFF
. TRBJ1-5 TRBV27 . TGTGCCAGCAGCCCCTCCGGCTGGGATATTAGCAATCAGCCCCAGCATTTT CASSPSGWDISNQPQHF
. TRBJ1-1 TRBV9 . TGTGCCAGCAGCTACGGACAGCAAAACACTGAAGCTTTCTTT CASSYGQQNTEAFF
few TRBJ2-7 TRBV19 TRBD1 TGTGCCAGTGGACAGGGACAGGGCGAGCAGTACTTC CASGQGQGEQYF
. TRBJ2-1 TRBV7-9 . TGTGCCAGCAGCCCGAAGTGGGGTAATGAGCAGTTCTTC CASSPKWGNEQFF
once TRBJ2-3 TRBV9 TRBD2 TGTGCCAGCAGCGCCCCCTTAGGACTAGCGGGGGGGCCGGGAGATACGCAGTATTTT CASSAPLGLAGGPGDTQYF
. TRBJ2-5 TRBV18 TRBD1 TGTGCCAGCTCCCCCGGACAGGGGGACTTCGTAGTAGAGACCCAGTACTTC CASSPGQGDFVVETQYF
. TRBJ1-2 TRBV6-5 TRBD1 TGTGCCAGCAGTTTACAGGGGGGATCCGATGGCTACACCTTC CASSLQGGSDGYTF
. TRBJ2-5 TRBV27 . TGTGCCAGCAGTTTGTTTGGGGGTCCAGAGACCCAGTACTTC CASSLFGGPETQYF
. TRBJ2-1 TRBV29-1 . TGCAGCGTTGAAGATACCGGGGCAAGAAACAATGAGCAGTTCTTC CSVEDTGARNNEQFF
medium-sized TRBJ2-7 TRBV7-9 TRBD2 TGTGCCAGCAGCGGAGGGTTAGCGGGGAACGCCTACGAGCAGTACTTC CASSGGLAGNAYEQYF
. TRBJ1-6 TRBV28 TRBD1 TGTGCCAGCAGAACGACAGGGGAAAATTCACCCCTCCACTTT CASRTTGENSPLHF
. TRBJ2-3 TRBV19 . TGTGCCAGTAGTTCTCCCGGGACCTTTAGCACAGATACGCAGTATTTT CASSSPGTFSTDTQYF
. TRBJ1-1 TRBV19 . TGTGCCAGTAGAAGTCCGGGGCTTAACACTGAAGCTTTCTTT CASRSPGLNTEAFF
. TRBJ2-7 TRBV6-1 . TGTGCCAGCAGTGAAGGTACAGATTCCTACGAGCAGTACTTC CASSEGTDSYEQYF
. TRBJ1-4 TRBV9 TRBD1 TGTGCCAGCAGCCCCCCGGGACAGGGGGCTGAAAAACTGTTTTTT CASSPPGQGAEKLFF
. TRBJ2-1 TRBV7-2 . TGTGCCAGCAGCCCAACGGCGGCTATTTATAGCGATGAGCAGTTCTTC CASSPTAAIYSDEQFF
. TRBJ1-2 TRBV9 . TGTGCCAGTAGCGACAACCGGGAAATGTTAAGCTATGGCTACACCTTC CASSDNREMLSYGYTF
. TRBJ2-3 TRBV9 TRBD2 TGTGCCAGCAGCGTAGGGAGCGGGGGGTTCACAGATACGCAGTATTTT CASSVGSGGFTDTQYF
. TRBJ1-2 TRBV6-5 . TGTGCCAGCACTCTCGGACCCCACGGGGGCTACACCTTC CASTLGPHGGYTF
. TRBJ2-3 TRBV5-1 TRBD1 TGCGCCAGCAGCTTGGCGGACAGGGGGCTGTGGGGCACAGATACGCAGTATTTT CASSLADRGLWGTDTQYF
once TRBJ2-3 TRBV19 . TGTGCCACCGGAGGACCCTTAGATACGCAGTATTTT CATGGPLDTQYF
few TRBJ2-2 TRBV7-3 . TGTGCCAGCAGCCCGGTAAATCCCGGGGAGCTGTTTTTT CASSPVNPGELFF
. TRBJ2-7 TRBV19 TRBD2 TGTGCCAGTACCCCGGGGGGGGCAGGCTCCTACGAGCAGTACTTC CASTPGGAGSYEQYF
. TRBJ1-2 TRBV30 TRBD1 TGTGCCCTCACAGGGGAAGGAGATGGCTACACCTTC CALTGEGDGYTF
. TRBJ1-1 TRBV6-6 . TGTGCCAGCGGGGGGGTCACTGAAGCTTTCTTT CASGGVTEAFF